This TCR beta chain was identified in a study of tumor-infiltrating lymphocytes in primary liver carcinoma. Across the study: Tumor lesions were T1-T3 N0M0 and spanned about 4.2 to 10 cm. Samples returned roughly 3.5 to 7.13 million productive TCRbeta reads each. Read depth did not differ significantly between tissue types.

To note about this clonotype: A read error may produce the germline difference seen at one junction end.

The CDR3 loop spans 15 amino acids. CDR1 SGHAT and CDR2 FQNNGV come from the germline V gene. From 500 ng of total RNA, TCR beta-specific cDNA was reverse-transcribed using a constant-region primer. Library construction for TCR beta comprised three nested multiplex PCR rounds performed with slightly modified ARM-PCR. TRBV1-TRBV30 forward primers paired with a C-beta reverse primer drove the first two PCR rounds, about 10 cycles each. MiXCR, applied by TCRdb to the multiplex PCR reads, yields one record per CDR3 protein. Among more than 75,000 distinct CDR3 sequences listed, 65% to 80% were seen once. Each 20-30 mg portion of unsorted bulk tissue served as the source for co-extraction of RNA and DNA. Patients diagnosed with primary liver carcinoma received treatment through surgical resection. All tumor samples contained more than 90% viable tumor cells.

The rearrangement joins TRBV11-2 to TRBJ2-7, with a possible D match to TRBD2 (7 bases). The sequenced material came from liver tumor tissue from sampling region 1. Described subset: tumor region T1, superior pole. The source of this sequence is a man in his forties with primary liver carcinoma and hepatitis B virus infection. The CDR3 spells CASSLGGTNVREQYF. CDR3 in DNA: TGTGCCAGTAGCTTAGGGGGGACTAACGTTCGCGAACAGTACTTC.